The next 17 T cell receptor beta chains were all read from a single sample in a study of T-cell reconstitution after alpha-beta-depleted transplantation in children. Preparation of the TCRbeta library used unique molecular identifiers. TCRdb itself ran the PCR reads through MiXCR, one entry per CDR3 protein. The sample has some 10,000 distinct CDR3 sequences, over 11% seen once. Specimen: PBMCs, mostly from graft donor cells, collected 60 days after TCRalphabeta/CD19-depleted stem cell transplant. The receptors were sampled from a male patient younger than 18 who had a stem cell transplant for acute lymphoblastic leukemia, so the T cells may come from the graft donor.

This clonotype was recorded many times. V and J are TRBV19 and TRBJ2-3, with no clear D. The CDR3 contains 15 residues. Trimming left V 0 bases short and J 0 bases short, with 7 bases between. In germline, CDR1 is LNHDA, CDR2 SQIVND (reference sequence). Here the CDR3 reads CASSIDTRSTDTQYF. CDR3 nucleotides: TGTGCCAGTAGTATAGATACCAGAAGCACAGATACGCAGTATTTT.

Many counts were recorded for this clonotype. CDR3 protein: CASSRRMGNTEAFF. The CDR3 nucleotides are TGTGCCAGCAGCCGGAGGATGGGGAACACTGAAGCTTTCTTT. The rearrangement uses TRBV6-5 and TRBJ1-1; no reliable D call. Deletions cut 6 bases from V and 1 base from J, with 12 bases between. CDR1 and CDR2 (germline): MNHEY, SVGAGI. This CDR3 has 14 residues.

The CDR3 DNA reads as TGTGCCAGCAGCGACCTAGGCAGGCTAACCGGTGACACCGGGGAGCTGTTTTTT. Amino acids: CASSDLGRLTGDTGELFF. The rearrangement links TRBV11-1 to TRBJ2-2, with no clear D. Trimming cost V 5 bases and J 3 bases, with 22 bases left between them. Germline CDR1 SGHAT, CDR2 FQDESV (reference sequence). This CDR3 spans 18 amino acids.

The CDR3: CASSPGPPSGRDEKLFF. Written as DNA, the CDR3 is TGTGCCAGCAGCCCCGGGCCCCCCTCAGGGAGAGATGAAAAACTGTTTTTT. The chain employs TRBV28 and TRBJ1-4, with D maybe TRBD1 (5 bases). CDR3 length: 17 residues. V dropped 6 bases and J dropped 6 bases, with 23 bases sitting between them. The germline gives CDR1 MDHEN, CDR2 SYDVKM. Full variable domain (remainder filled in from reference TRBV28 and TRBJ1-4): DVKVTQSSRYLVKRTGEKVFLECVQDMDHENMFWYRQDPGLGLRLIYFSYDVKMKEKGDIPEGYSVSREKKERFSLILESASTNQTSMYLCASSPGPPSGRDEKLFFGSGTQLSVL.

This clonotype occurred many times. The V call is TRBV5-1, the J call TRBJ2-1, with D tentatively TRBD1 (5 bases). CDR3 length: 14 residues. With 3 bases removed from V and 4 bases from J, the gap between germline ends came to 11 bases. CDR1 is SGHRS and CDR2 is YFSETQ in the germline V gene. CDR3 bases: TGCGCCAGCAGCTGGGAACAGGCGTACAATGAGCAGTTCTTC. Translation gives CASSWEQAYNEQFF.

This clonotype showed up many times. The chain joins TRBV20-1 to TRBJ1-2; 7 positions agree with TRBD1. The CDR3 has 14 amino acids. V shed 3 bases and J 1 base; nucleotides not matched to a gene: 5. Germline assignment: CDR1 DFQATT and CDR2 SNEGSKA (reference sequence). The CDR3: CSASRGDSNYGYTF. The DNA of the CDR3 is TGCAGTGCTAGTAGAGGGGACAGTAACTATGGCTACACCTTC.

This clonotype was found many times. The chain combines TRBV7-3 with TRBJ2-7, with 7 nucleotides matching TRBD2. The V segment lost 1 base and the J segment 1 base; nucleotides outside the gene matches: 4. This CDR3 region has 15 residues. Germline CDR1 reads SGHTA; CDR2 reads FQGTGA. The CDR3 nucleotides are TGTGCCAGCAGCTTAAAGGGCGGGAGTTCCTACGAGCAGTACTTC. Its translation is CASSLKGGSSYEQYF.

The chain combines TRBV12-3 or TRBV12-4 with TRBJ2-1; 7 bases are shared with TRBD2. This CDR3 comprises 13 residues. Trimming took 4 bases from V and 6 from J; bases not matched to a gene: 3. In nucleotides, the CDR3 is TGTGCCAGCAGTTCGGGCGGGGGCAATGAGCAGTTCTTC. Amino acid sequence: CASSSGGGNEQFF.

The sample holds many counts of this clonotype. The CDR3 DNA reads as TGTGCCAGCAGCCACGGGAACCCCTTGAACACAGATACGCAGTATTTT. Translation: CASSHGNPLNTDTQYF. V gene TRBV3-1 combines with J gene TRBJ2-3; maybe TRBD2 (5 bases). There are 16 residues in the CDR3. CDR1 is LGHDT and CDR2 is YNNKEL in the germline V gene (reference sequence). The V end lost 3 bases, the J end lost 2 bases, and 15 bases lay between the germline ends.

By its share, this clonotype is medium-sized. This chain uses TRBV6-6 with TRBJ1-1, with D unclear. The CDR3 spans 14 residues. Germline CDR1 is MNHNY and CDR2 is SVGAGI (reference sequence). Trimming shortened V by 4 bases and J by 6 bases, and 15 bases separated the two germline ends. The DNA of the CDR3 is TGTGCCAGCAGTTCAGAGGGCTATCGCGCTGAAGCTTTCTTT. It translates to CASSSEGYRAEAFF.

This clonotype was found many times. DNA of the CDR3: TGTGCCAGCAGCTTAGTCCTACGGGCAGGGCCCGAGCAGTACTTC. It yields the protein CASSLVLRAGPEQYF. The chain couples TRBV7-2 to TRBJ2-7, with D possibly being TRBD1 (5 bases). V was pared by 1 base and J by 6 bases, with 16 bases between. This CDR3 has 15 residues. The germline CDR1 and CDR2 sequences are SGHTA and FQGNSA. The whole variable domain, remainder taken from reference TRBV7-2 and TRBJ2-7, is GAGVSQSPSNKVTEKGKDVELRCDPISGHTALYWYRQSLGQGLEFLIYFQGNSAPDKSGLPSDRFSAERTGGSVSTLTIQRTQQEDSAVYLCASSLVLRAGPEQYFGPGTRLTVT.

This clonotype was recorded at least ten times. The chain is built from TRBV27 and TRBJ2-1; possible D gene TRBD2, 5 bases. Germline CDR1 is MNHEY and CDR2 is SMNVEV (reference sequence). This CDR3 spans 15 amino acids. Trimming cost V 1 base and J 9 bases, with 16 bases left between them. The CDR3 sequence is CASSLFGPRAGEQFF. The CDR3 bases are TGTGCCAGCAGTTTATTCGGACCCCGCGCGGGTGAGCAGTTCTTC.

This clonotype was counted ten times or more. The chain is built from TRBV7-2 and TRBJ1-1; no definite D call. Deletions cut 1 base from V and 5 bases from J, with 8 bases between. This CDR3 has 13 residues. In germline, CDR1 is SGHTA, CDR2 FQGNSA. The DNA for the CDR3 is TGTGCCAGCAGCTTAGAGGGCAGAACTGAAGCTTTCTTT. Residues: CASSLEGRTEAFF.

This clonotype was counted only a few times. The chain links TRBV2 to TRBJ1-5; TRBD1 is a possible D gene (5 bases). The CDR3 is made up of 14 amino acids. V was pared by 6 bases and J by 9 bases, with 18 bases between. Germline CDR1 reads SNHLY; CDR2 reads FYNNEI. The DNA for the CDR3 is TGTGCCAGCAGAGTGGACACGAGGAGCCCGCCCCAGCATTTT. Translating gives CASRVDTRSPPQHF.

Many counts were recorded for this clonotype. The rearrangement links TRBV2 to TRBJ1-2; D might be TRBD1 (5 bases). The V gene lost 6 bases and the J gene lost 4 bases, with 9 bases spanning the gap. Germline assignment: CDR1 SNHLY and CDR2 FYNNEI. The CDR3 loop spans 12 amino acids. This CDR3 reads CASSPDSYGYTF. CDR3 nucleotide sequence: TGTGCCAGCAGCCCCGACAGCTATGGCTACACCTTC.

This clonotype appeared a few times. CDR3 coding DNA: TGTGCCAGCAGCTTAATAACGGGACGACTGAGCTCCTACAATGAGCAGTTCTTC. Translation: CASSLITGRLSSYNEQFF. The V and J genes are TRBV11-2 and TRBJ2-1, with D perhaps given as TRBD1 or TRBD2 (5 bases each). V was clipped by 2 bases and J by 0 bases, with 17 bases between them. The CDR3 loop spans 18 amino acids. In germline, CDR1 is SGHAT, CDR2 FQNNGV.

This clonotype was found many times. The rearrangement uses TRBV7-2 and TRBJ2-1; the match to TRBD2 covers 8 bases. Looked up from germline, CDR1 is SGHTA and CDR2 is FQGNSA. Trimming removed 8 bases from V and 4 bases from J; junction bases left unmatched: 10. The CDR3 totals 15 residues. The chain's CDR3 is CASGFREGVYNEQFF. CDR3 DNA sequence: TGTGCCAGCGGGTTTCGGGAGGGAGTATACAATGAGCAGTTCTTC.